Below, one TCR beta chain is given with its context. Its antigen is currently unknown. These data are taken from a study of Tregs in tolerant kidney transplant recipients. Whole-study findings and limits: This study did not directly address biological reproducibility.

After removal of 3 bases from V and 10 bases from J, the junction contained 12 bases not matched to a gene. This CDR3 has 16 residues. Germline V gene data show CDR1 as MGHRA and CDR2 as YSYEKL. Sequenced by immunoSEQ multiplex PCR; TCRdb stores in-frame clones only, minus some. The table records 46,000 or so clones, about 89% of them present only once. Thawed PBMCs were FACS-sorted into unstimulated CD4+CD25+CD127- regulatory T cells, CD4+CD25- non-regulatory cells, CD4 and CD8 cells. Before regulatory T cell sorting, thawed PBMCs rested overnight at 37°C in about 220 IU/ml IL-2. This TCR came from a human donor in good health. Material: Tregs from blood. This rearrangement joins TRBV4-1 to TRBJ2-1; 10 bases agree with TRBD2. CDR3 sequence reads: CASSQEGSGRAWEQFF. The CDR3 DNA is TGCGCCAGCAGCCAGGAGGGCAGCGGGAGGGCCTGGGAGCAGTTCTTC.